The source of this T cell receptor beta chain is a study of blood T cells in healthy people across ages. Trimming at V came to 5 bases and at J to 9 bases, leaving 5 bases not matched to a gene. The CDR3 length is 14 residues. Germline V gene lookup returns CDR1 SGHTA and CDR2 FQGNSA. With a J-beta primer mix and a sample-barcoded 5' primer, a second PCR ran about 7 to 12 cycles. Samples each returned at least 2.5 million CDR3-containing paired-end reads. TCRdb recomputed calls from the 5' RACE reads with MiXCR, one row per CDR3 protein. The sample records 650,000 to 700,000 distinct CDR3 sequences, about a third being singletons.

The sequence was obtained from a woman aged 80 or older in good health. Sample: blood. V usage is TRBV7-2 and J usage is TRBJ2-4; 12 bases line up with TRBD1. The CDR3 nucleotides are TGTGCCAGCAGCCCGGGACAGGGGGCGAGCATTCAGTACTTC. Amino acids: CASSPGQGASIQYF.